The next 18 T cell receptor beta chains were all read from a single sample in a study of CXCR3-negative and CXCR3-positive naive CD8 T cells. The method, 5' RACE with UMI labels, was used to prepare the TRB cDNA libraries. TCRdb re-called the 5' RACE reads; every CDR3 protein appears as one record, without DNA. Recorded here are 100,000 to 150,000 distinct CDR3 sequences; the top ten clones represent around 0.5%. The sample consisted of naive CXCR3- CD8+ T cells from blood. Documented subset: CD45RO-CCR7+CD27+CD95- naive CD8+ T cells lacking CXCR3 (TNR3-). These receptors came from a human donor in good health. Some clones in this sample may be carry-over from other donors' samples.

This chain connects TRBV7-9 to TRBJ2-7; without DNA, the TCRdb call of TRBD2 cannot be checked. CDR1 and CDR2 from the germline V gene are SEHNR and FQNEAQ (reference sequence). The CDR3 runs to 15 residues. CDR3 loop: CASSPSGGGWNEQYF.

V gene TRBV7-8 combines with J gene TRBJ2-7. The CDR3 length is 14 residues. The germline gives CDR1 SGHVS, CDR2 FQNEAQ. CDR3 sequence: CASSQLIGSYEQYF. Combining the CDR3 with reference TRBV7-8 and TRBJ2-7 gives the whole variable domain GAGVSQSPRYKVAKRGQDVALRCDPISGHVSLFWYQQALGQGPEFLTYFQNEAQLDKSGLPSDRFFAERPEGSVSTLKIQRTQQEDSAVYLCASSQLIGSYEQYFGPGTRLTVT.

The J gene is TRBJ2-5, the V gene TRBV13; with no DNA, the TCRdb D assignment of TRBD2 cannot be verified. In germline, CDR1 is PRHDT, CDR2 FYEKMQ (reference sequence). CDR3 length: 16 amino acids. CDR3 loop: CASSLERQELQETQYF.

J is TRBJ2-7 and V is TRBV18; the TCRdb call, TRBD1, lacks DNA for checking. The CDR3 has 16 amino acids. CDR1 is KGHSH, CDR2 LQKENI, per germline. This chain's CDR3 is CASSLPGTGFLDEQYF. Complete variable domain (other parts from reference TRBV18 and TRBJ2-7): NAGVMQNPRHLVRRRGQEARLRCSPMKGHSHVYWYRQLPEEGLKFMVYLQKENIIDESGMPKERFSAEFPKEGPSILRIQQVVRGDSAAYFCASSLPGTGFLDEQYFGPGTRLTVT.

This chain uses TRBV20-1 with TRBJ2-1; checking the TCRdb D call of TRBD2 is not possible without DNA. The CDR3 totals 16 residues. The germline gives CDR1 DFQATT, CDR2 SNEGSKA (reference sequence). This CDR3 is CSAREGFFGGGNEQFF.

The genes are TRBV28 and TRBJ2-1; without DNA, the TCRdb call of TRBD2 cannot be checked. This CDR3 is 14 amino acids long. Germline loops: CDR1 MDHEN, CDR2 SYDVKM. CDR3 in amino acids: CASIPTSGDSEQFF.

The J gene is TRBJ2-7, the V gene TRBV4-1; there is no DNA to check the TCRdb D call of TRBD1. The CDR3 runs 14 residues. The germline gives CDR1 MGHRA, CDR2 YSYEKL. The CDR3 sequence: CASSQGDRLYEQYF.

The gene calls are TRBV15 and TRBJ2-7. The CDR3 consists of 15 residues. Germline CDR1 is LNHNV and CDR2 is YYDKDF (reference sequence). CDR3 region: CATSGERVATYEQYF.

This sequence joins TRBV29-1 and TRBJ1-2; TCRdb proposes TRBD1, but this gene call is untestable without DNA. CDR1 is SQVTM, CDR2 ANQGSEA, per germline. The CDR3 length is 13 residues. The CDR3 sequence: CSDLGLGATGYTF.

The chain couples TRBV7-2 to TRBJ2-7; the D gene TCRdb calls, TRBD2, cannot be checked with no DNA. Germline assignment: CDR1 SGHTA and CDR2 FQGNSA. There are 14 residues in the CDR3. The chain's CDR3 is CASSLVSGAWEQYF.

The genes are TRBV7-9 and TRBJ1-1. Germline V gene data show CDR1 as SEHNR and CDR2 as FQNEAQ (reference sequence). CDR3 size: 15 residues. This CDR3 is CASSFLSPAGTEAFF. The full variable domain, with the rest looked up from reference TRBV7-9 and TRBJ1-1, is DTGVSQNPRHKITKRGQNVTFRCDPISEHNRLYWYRQTLGQGPEFLTYFQNEAQLEKSRLLSDRFSAERPKGSFSTLEIQRTEQGDSAMYLCASSFLSPAGTEAFFGQGTRLTVV.

The chain recombines TRBV4-1 with TRBJ2-7. Germline assignment: CDR1 MGHRA and CDR2 YSYEKL. CDR3 length: 13 residues. The CDR3 loop is CASSQRTSYEQYF.

The CDR3 sequence is CASSRLAGAYNEQFF. The V call is TRBV6-5, the J call TRBJ2-1; the D call of TRBD2 rests on TCRdb alone, since no DNA is present to check it. CDR1 is MNHEY and CDR2 is SVGAGI in the germline V gene. There are 15 residues in the CDR3.

The chain combines TRBV6-1 with TRBJ2-7. CDR3 size: 14 residues. In germline, CDR1 is MNHNS, CDR2 SASEGT. The CDR3 loop reads CASSEALRNYEQYF.

This chain uses TRBV7-9 with TRBJ2-5; as DNA is missing, the TRBD1 call by TCRdb cannot be tested. The CDR3 covers 13 residues. Germline assignment: CDR1 SEHNR and CDR2 FQNEAQ (reference sequence). CDR3 residues: CASRGGPEKTQYF.

This CDR3 is CSVATGLQTYEQYF. The chain uses TRBV29-1 and TRBJ2-7; as DNA is missing, the TRBD2 call by TCRdb cannot be tested. The CDR3 spans 14 residues. Germline V lookup: CDR1 SQVTM, CDR2 ANQGSEA.

The chain joins TRBV13 to TRBJ1-2. This CDR3 region has 15 residues. Germline V gene lookup returns CDR1 PRHDT and CDR2 FYEKMQ (reference sequence). CDR3 sequence reads: CASSQAPGGVYGYTF. Full variable domain (outside the CDR3, taken from reference TRBV13 and TRBJ1-2): AAGVIQSPRHLIKEKRETATLKCYPIPRHDTVYWYQQGPGQDPQFLISFYEKMQSDKGSIPDRFSAQQFSDYHSELNMSSLELGDSALYFCASSQAPGGVYGYTFGSGTRLTVV.

V and J are TRBV13 and TRBJ2-1; without DNA, the TCRdb call of TRBD2 cannot be checked. CDR1 is PRHDT and CDR2 is FYEKMQ in the germline V gene (reference sequence). There are 15 residues in the CDR3. CDR3 residues: CASSSGLAGNNEQFF.